This T cell receptor (beta chain) emerged from a study of cytomegalovirus exposure and HLA in healthy donors. Looking at the study overall: In an earlier analysis, around 100 million unique TCR beta sequences were found from some 200 million T cells. Study-level points and caveats: When a later analysis compared HLA-associated TCR beta chains with equally common others, the HLA-associated chains turned out to be more clonally expanded and to have lower generation probabilities. As a later analysis revealed, the rate of TCR association differed by HLA locus, with DRB1 most and HLA-C fewest. Researchers reported that a few CMV-associated chains were confirmed in vitro as CMV antigen-specific.

PCR was performed using 60 Vbeta and 13 Jbeta primers. Assay: immunoSEQ multiplex PCR; the TCRdb copy retains only in-frame clones and omits some. The sample includes about 40,000 clones, approximately 75% of them seen just once. The CDR3 extends over 10 amino acids. Trimming removed 6 bases at V and 6 bases at J, with 8 bases between. Looked up from germline, CDR1 is DFQATT and CDR2 is SNEGSKA (reference sequence). Note on this clone: The antigen remains unidentified.

The TCR comes from a man aged 40-50 years in good health and CMV-seronegative. The material sequenced was PBMCs. V is TRBV20-1 and J is TRBJ1-2; D uncertain. DNA for the CDR3: TGCAGTGCACTCGTCAATGGCTACACCTTC. Translation: CSALVNGYTF.